The 21 T cell receptor beta chains presented below share a single source sample, sequenced in a study of T cell responses to AZD1222 COVID-19 vaccine. The repertoire was sequenced with immunoSEQ multiplex PCR; TCRdb's copy has only in-frame clones and lacks some. The repertoire has more than 95,000 clones, over 75% of them found once; the top ten carry 18%. Specimen: peripheral blood, collected on day 0 of AZD1222 vaccination. The receptor set was obtained from an adult in good health.

The chain joins TRBV19 to TRBJ1-4; 10 bases align to TRBD1. This CDR3 is 15 amino acids long. Germline V gives CDR1 LNHDA, CDR2 SQIVND (reference sequence). J lost 7 bases, V lost 5 bases, and 7 bases had no gene match. The CDR3 sequence: CASSPRQGAGEKLFF. The CDR3 bases are TGTGCCAGTAGTCCCCGACAGGGGGCCGGTGAAAAACTGTTTTTT.

This chain joins TRBV6-5 and TRBJ1-3; the D gene is possibly TRBD1 (5 bases). CDR1 and CDR2 (germline): MNHEY, SVGAGI. CDR3 length equals 13 residues. V gave up 10 bases and J gave up 8 bases, with 18 bases separating them. This CDR3 reads CATRGQGEYTIYF. CDR3 DNA: TGTGCCACCAGAGGACAAGGGGAGTACACCATATATTTT.

The chain employs TRBV3-1 (or the pseudogene TRBV3-2) and TRBJ1-2; D unclear. The CDR3 is made up of 12 amino acids. Germline V gene data show CDR1 as LGHDT and CDR2 as YNNKEL (reference sequence). V was cut by 3 bases and J by 5 bases, with 7 bases left in between. The CDR3 nucleotides read TGTGCCAGCAGCCAGGGAGCGTATGGCTACACCTTC. This translates into CASSQGAYGYTF.

The chain carries TRBV30 and TRBJ1-2; tentatively, D is TRBD1 (6 bases). Looked up from germline, CDR1 is GTSNPN and CDR2 is SVGIG (reference sequence). This CDR3 has 14 residues. V lost 4 bases and J 4 bases, leaving 16 bases between the germline ends. CDR3 loop: CAWNPGHMSYGYTF. Written as DNA, the CDR3 is TGTGCCTGGAACCCGGGACACATGAGCTATGGCTACACCTTC.

This clone was picked up a small number of times. Here the CDR3 DNA reads TGTGCCAGCAGCCCGGGACCACTGAACACCGGGGAGCTGTTTTTT. Protein sequence: CASSPGPLNTGELFF. The chain is built from TRBV7-3 and TRBJ2-2; D may match TRBD1 or TRBD2 (5 bases each). The CDR3 has 15 residues. Per germline, CDR1 SGHTA and CDR2 FQGTGA. Trimming removed 5 bases at V and 1 base at J, with 11 bases between.

This chain uses TRBV12-3 or TRBV12-4 with TRBJ1-6; D gene unclear. CDR3 length equals 12 residues. Trimming removed 4 bases from V and 9 bases from J, with 7 bases in between. The CDR3 nucleotides read TGTGCCAGCAGTTGGTCAGGTTCACCCCTCCACTTT. Translation gives CASSWSGSPLHF.

The V and J genes are TRBV28 and TRBJ1-5; TRBD1 matches 8 bases. CDR3 length: 15 residues. Trimming removed 6 bases from V and 2 bases from J; junction bases left unmatched: 6. Germline CDR1 MDHEN, CDR2 SYDVKM. CDR3 region: CASSSPGGGNQPQHF. CDR3 sequence (DNA): TGTGCCAGCAGCAGCCCAGGGGGCGGCAATCAGCCCCAGCATTTT. Filled out from reference TRBV28 and TRBJ1-5, the complete variable domain reads DVKVTQSSRYLVKRTGEKVFLECVQDMDHENMFWYRQDPGLGLRLIYFSYDVKMKEKGDIPEGYSVSREKKERFSLILESASTNQTSMYLCASSSPGGGNQPQHFGDGTRLSIL.

The rearrangement uses TRBV6-6 and TRBJ2-7; 7 bases agree with TRBD1. V dropped 8 bases and J dropped 1; count of bases not matched to a gene: 5. The CDR3 runs to 13 residues. CDR1 is MNHNY, CDR2 SVGAGI, per germline (reference sequence). The CDR3 DNA reads TGTGCCAGCCGGGTGGGACAGTCCTACGAGCAGTACTTC. This gives the protein CASRVGQSYEQYF.

The chain has TRBV3-1 (or the pseudogene TRBV3-2) and TRBJ1-2; D is ambiguous. The CDR3 runs to 17 residues. V lost 4 bases to trimming and J lost 1 base, with 19 bases between them. Germline assignment: CDR1 LGHDT and CDR2 YNNKEL (reference sequence). Here the CDR3 DNA reads TGTGCCAGCAGCCGGAACCGGGTCATCTCGCTTAACTATGGCTACACCTTC. Amino acids: CASSRNRVISLNYGYTF.

The V and J genes are TRBV25-1 and TRBJ2-1; D is perhaps TRBD1 (6 bases). The germline CDR1 and CDR2 sequences are MGHDK and SYGVNS. Trimming cost V 3 bases and J 5 bases, with 14 bases left between them. This CDR3 contains 15 residues. The DNA of the CDR3 is TGTGCCAGCAGTGATAACAGGGTGCTAGACAATGAGCAGTTCTTC. Translation gives CASSDNRVLDNEQFF.

In nucleotides, the CDR3 is TGTGCCAGTAGTATCTTGGACCTCGGGGCCCAGCATTTT. Encoded protein: CASSILDLGAQHF. This sequence joins TRBV19 and TRBJ1-5; D is unresolved. V was pared by 3 bases and J by 11 bases, with 14 bases between. Germline loops: CDR1 LNHDA, CDR2 SQIVND (reference sequence). CDR3 length: 13 residues.

This clone was seen a handful of times. DNA for the CDR3: TGTGCCAGCAGCGTAGATGGGACAGTGAACACCGGGGAGCTGTTTTTT. Its translation: CASSVDGTVNTGELFF. The chain is built from TRBV9 and TRBJ2-2, with 7 bases lining up with TRBD1. This CDR3 is 16 amino acids long. Germline assignment: CDR1 SGDLS and CDR2 YYNGEE. The V segment lost 0 bases and the J segment 1 base; nucleotides outside the gene matches: 3.

V gene TRBV10-3 combines with J gene TRBJ1-2; the match to TRBD1 covers 7 bases. Germline CDR1 and CDR2: ENHRY and SYGVKD. V lost 3 bases to trimming and J lost 2 bases; unmatched junction nucleotides: 6. The CDR3 totals 15 residues. This CDR3 is CAISEPGQPNYGYTF. For the CDR3, the DNA is TGTGCCATCAGTGAACCGGGACAGCCGAACTATGGCTACACCTTC.

This chain joins TRBV3-1 (or the pseudogene TRBV3-2) and TRBJ1-3; 7 nucleotides match TRBD1. J was trimmed by 4 bases and V by 5 bases; bases with no gene match: 8. Germline CDR1 reads LGHDT; CDR2 reads YNNKEL (reference sequence). This CDR3 comprises 15 residues. This chain's CDR3 is CASSTRQGEGNTIYF. CDR3 coding DNA: TGTGCCAGCAGCACCAGACAGGGTGAAGGAAACACCATATATTTT.

This clone has more than one count but fewer than ten. This is likely a read error, given that the CDR3 carries no conserved phenylalanine or tryptophan at its end. The chain joins TRBV27 to TRBJ1-6; no firm D call. Trimming removed 6 bases from V and 1 base from J, with 16 bases in between. Germline assignment: CDR1 MNHEY and CDR2 SMNVEV (reference sequence). CDR3 length: 17 amino acids. The CDR3 spells CASSPTPVGSYNSPLHL. CDR3 nucleotides: TGTGCCAGCAGCCCCACGCCCGTGGGATCCTATAATTCACCCCTCCACCTT.

The CDR3 bases are TGTGCCACCAGCAAATATGGGACTAGCGGGGGGGGATTGAGCAATGAGCAGTTCTTC. As protein: CATSKYGTSGGGLSNEQFF. The chain employs TRBV15 and TRBJ2-1; 16 bases match TRBD2. This CDR3 region has 19 residues. Trimming removed 4 bases from V and 6 bases from J; junction bases left unmatched: 12. Germline-derived CDR1 and CDR2 are LNHNV and YYDKDF (reference sequence).

This chain links TRBV7-6 with TRBJ1-3; D gene unclear. The length of the CDR3 is 15 residues. V shed 1 base and J shed 2 bases, with 9 bases lying between them. The germline gives CDR1 SGHVS, CDR2 FNYEAQ. The DNA for the CDR3 is TGTGCCAGCAGCTTAGATCGGGATGCTGGAAACACCATATATTTT. Its translation is CASSLDRDAGNTIYF.

V is TRBV3-1 (or the pseudogene TRBV3-2) and J is TRBJ2-7; 11 bases fit TRBD2. This CDR3 is built from 16 residues. J was trimmed by 6 bases and V by 2 bases; bases with no gene match: 9. Germline assignment: CDR1 LGHDT and CDR2 YNNKEL (reference sequence). CDR3 sequence: CASSQSFSGGAGEQYF. The CDR3 bases are TGTGCCAGCAGCCAATCCTTTAGCGGGGGGGCGGGCGAGCAGTACTTC.

The V call is TRBV6-7, the J call TRBJ1-1; no clear D. TRBV6-7 is placed among ORFs of uncertain function. This CDR3 region has 14 residues. V was cut by 3 bases and J by 0 bases, with 8 bases left in between. CDR3 in DNA: TGTGCCAGCAGTTATCAAGACATGAACACTGAAGCTTTCTTT. As protein: CASSYQDMNTEAFF.

The chain joins TRBV29-1 to TRBJ1-5; 9 positions agree with TRBD1. Germline lookup yields CDR1 SQVTM and CDR2 ANQGSEA. After removal of 5 bases from V and 2 bases from J, the junction contained 7 bases not matched to a gene. The CDR3 runs 15 residues. CDR3 in amino acids: CSVLTGGGGNQPQHF. The CDR3 DNA is TGCAGCGTTCTGACAGGGGGGGGAGGCAATCAGCCCCAGCATTTT.

This clone turned up a few times. V usage is TRBV4-1 and J usage is TRBJ2-7; a weak D match, TRBD2 (5 bases). There are 13 residues in the CDR3. V was trimmed by 1 base and J by 4 bases, leaving 8 bases between them. Germline V gene lookup returns CDR1 MGHRA and CDR2 YSYEKL. CDR3 in DNA: TGCGCCAGCAGCCAAGGGGAGCCTTACGAGCAGTACTTC. It yields the protein CASSQGEPYEQYF.